This T cell receptor beta chain was recorded in a study of vaccination and CD4 T cells after COVID-19. This clonotype was counted between two and nine times. The antigen is unknown. Treatment given: roughly 11-day PBMC culture with coronavirus spike peptide pools or control peptides (ViraFEST assay). Culture of 2 million to 2.5 million PBMCs per well took place with roughly 9.6 IU/ml IL-2 and roughly 10 ug/ml peptide pools. The Oncomine TCR Beta short-read assay sequenced DNA from cultured CD4+ T cells. A single record per CDR3 protein comes from TCRdb applying MiXCR to the PCR reads. The table has over 10,000 distinct CDR3 sequences, less than 70% seen once; the top ten hold over 15%. The clonotype originates from a human donor who had recovered from COVID-19. The sequencing sample was made of CD4+ T cells from blood, cultured in vitro.

The CDR3 nucleotides are TGCGCCAGCAGCTTGGATGGACAGGCTGAAGCTTTCTTT. This codes for CASSLDGQAEAFF. J is TRBJ1-1 and V is TRBV5-1; 7 bases are shared with TRBD1. This CDR3 is 13 amino acids long. The V segment lost 0 bases and the J segment 6 bases; nucleotides outside the gene matches: 2. CDR1 and CDR2 from the germline V gene are SGHRS and YFSETQ. Filled out from reference TRBV5-1 and TRBJ1-1, the complete variable domain reads KAGVTQTPRYLIKTRGQQVTLSCSPISGHRSVSWYQQTPGQGLQFLFEYFSETQRNKGNFPGRFSGRQFSNSRSEMNVSTLELGDSALYLCASSLDGQAEAFFGQGTRLTVV.